Sequencing of this T cell receptor (beta chain) was carried out in a study of Graves' ophthalmopathy and Graves' hyperthyroidism. Whole-study findings and limits: Clonotypes were expanded in thyroid at above 0.001 frequency, and most also appeared in blood. Sensitivity reached 70.59% and specificity 72.22% when the model predicted ophthalmopathy progression.

V lost 3 bases and J lost 3; bases outside the gene matches: 5. The germline V gene encodes CDR1 SGHVS and CDR2 FQNEAQ. CDR3 length: 15 residues. The authors amplified TCR beta CDR3 regions, and they did so from RNA transcripts for repertoire sequencing. An opening RT-PCR round employed HTBI primers and preceded a second-round multiplex PCR. MiXCR, run by TCRdb on the multiplex PCR reads, gives a single entry per CDR3 protein. The repertoire includes about 700,000 distinct CDR3 sequences, over 40% of them detected once, and more than 2.5% sits in the top ten. Thyroid ultrasound, orbital computed tomography, TRAb, serum thyroxine and clinical symptoms formed the basis of diagnosis. PBMCs stemmed from around 10 ml of fresh peripheral blood. This clonotype came up a few times. Its antigen is unidentified.

Input material: peripheral blood. V is TRBV7-8 and J is TRBJ2-7; 10 nucleotides align to TRBD2. The TCR comes from an adult man with Graves' ophthalmopathy. The CDR3 nucleotides are TGTGCCAGCAGCTTTATTAGCGGGAGGAACTACGAGCAGTACGTC. This codes for CASSFISGRNYEQYV.